The 31 T cell receptor beta chains reported below all come from one sample, sequenced in a study of cytomegalovirus exposure and HLA in healthy donors. It was with 60 Vbeta and 13 Jbeta primers that the PCR ran. TCRdb's table, derived via immunoSEQ multiplex PCR, lists solely in-frame clones and lacks some. The table lists about 100,000 clones, about 75% of them singletons. Sequencing was performed on PBMCs. The receptors shown here come from a male donor in good health and CMV-seropositive.

The chain is built from TRBV2 and TRBJ2-7, with D possibly being TRBD1 (6 bases). The CDR3 has 12 residues. Trimming took off 6 bases at V and 5 bases at J, with 11 bases between the two ends. CDR1 and CDR2 from the germline V gene are SNHLY and FYNNEI. DNA for the CDR3: TGTGCCAGCAGAGCCACAGGGAACGAGCAGTACTTC. Translated: CASRATGNEQYF.

This clone was counted ten times or more. V is TRBV6-1 and J is TRBJ1-6; D uncertain. Trimming shortened V by 6 bases and J by 9 bases, and 12 bases separated the two germline ends. CDR3 length: 13 amino acids. Per germline, CDR1 MNHNS and CDR2 SASEGT. The CDR3 sequence: CASSDGESSPLHF. CDR3 sequence (DNA): TGTGCCAGCAGCGACGGAGAAAGTTCACCCCTCCACTTT.

The chain recombines TRBV7-9 with TRBJ1-1, with TRBD1 matching over 8 bases. CDR1 and CDR2 from the germline V gene are SEHNR and FQNEAQ (reference sequence). The CDR3 runs to 13 residues. V shed 5 bases, J shed 5 bases, and the junction held 4 bases outside the gene matches. This chain's CDR3 is CASSTGQGTEAFF. CDR3 bases: TGTGCCAGCAGCACTGGACAGGGTACTGAAGCTTTCTTT.

The chain joins TRBV30 to TRBJ2-3; D is unresolved. There are 12 residues in the CDR3. Per germline, CDR1 GTSNPN and CDR2 SVGIG (reference sequence). Trimming removed 2 bases from V and 3 bases from J, with 6 bases in between. CDR3 DNA: TGTGCCTGGAGTCCTCCGACAGATACGCAGTATTTT. Translation gives CAWSPPTDTQYF. The full variable domain, in which reference TRBV30 and TRBJ2-3 provide the parts outside the CDR3, is SQTIHQWPATLVQPVGSPLSLECTVEGTSNPNLYWYRQAAGRGLQLLFYSVGIGQISSEVPQNLSASRPQDRQFILSSKKLLLSDSGFYLCAWSPPTDTQYFGPGTRLTVL.

The rearrangement uses TRBV7-2 and TRBJ2-1; TRBD1 matches at 11 bases. V was pared by 0 bases and J by 9 bases, with 4 bases of the junction left unmatched. CDR1 and CDR2 (germline): SGHTA, FQGNSA. The CDR3 has 15 amino acids. CDR3 sequence (DNA): TGTGCCAGCAGCTTAGCGGGACAGGGGGTTGGTGAGCAGTTCTTC. This encodes CASSLAGQGVGEQFF.

This clone was counted once. The V gene is TRBV5-1, the J gene TRBJ1-6, with 9 bases fitting TRBD1. Germline V gene sequence: CDR1 SGHRS, CDR2 YFSETQ. This CDR3 contains 14 residues. Trimming took 3 bases from V and 10 from J; bases not matched to a gene: 5. As DNA, the CDR3 is TGCGCCAGCAGCTCAAGGACAGGGGACTCACCCCTCCACTTT. This translates into CASSSRTGDSPLHF.

On this clone: This CDR3 is also generated by other DNA sequences in the sample. The gene calls are TRBV4-3 and TRBJ2-7; possibly TRBD2 for D (5 bases). The CDR3 spans 15 residues. V shed 0 bases and J shed 2 bases, with 11 bases lying between them. Germline CDR1 and CDR2: LGHNA and YSLEER. The CDR3 nucleotides read TGCGCCAGCAGCCAAGATTCCGGGGTCGCCTACGAGCAGTACTTC. Translation gives CASSQDSGVAYEQYF.

The chain links TRBV5-1 to TRBJ2-3; no reliable D call. Between the trimmed V and J ends, which lost 1 base and 3 bases, there was a span of 9 bases. The CDR3 is 14 residues long. From germline, CDR1 is SGHRS and CDR2 YFSETQ. In DNA form, the CDR3 reads TGCGCCAGCAGCTTGTCTGATAGAACAGATACGCAGTATTTT. It specifies CASSLSDRTDTQYF. Full variable domain (remainder filled in from reference TRBV5-1 and TRBJ2-3): KAGVTQTPRYLIKTRGQQVTLSCSPISGHRSVSWYQQTPGQGLQFLFEYFSETQRNKGNFPGRFSGRQFSNSRSEMNVSTLELGDSALYLCASSLSDRTDTQYFGPGTRLTVL.

The V call is TRBV11-2, the J call TRBJ1-1; D remains ambiguous. Germline CDR1 reads SGHAT; CDR2 reads FQNNGV. The CDR3 runs to 16 residues. V dropped 1 base and J dropped 1 base, with 13 bases sitting between them. Written as DNA, the CDR3 is TGTGCCAGCAGCTTAGTTTTTGCAGGAAAGAACACTGAAGCTTTCTTT. This gives the protein CASSLVFAGKNTEAFF.

This clone has only a few counts. V usage is TRBV2 and J usage is TRBJ1-5, with 8 bases aligning to TRBD1. With 5 bases clipped from V and 5 bases from J, the junction kept 5 bases outside the gene matches. The CDR3 is made up of 14 amino acids. The V gene's germline CDR1 is SNHLY and CDR2 FYNNEI. CDR3 loop: CASSKDRVDQPQHF. Written as DNA, the CDR3 is TGTGCCAGCAGTAAGGACAGGGTCGATCAGCCCCAGCATTTT.

The V and J genes are TRBV10-3 and TRBJ2-5, with D perhaps TRBD2 (6 bases). The CDR3 extends over 13 amino acids. Trimming removed 6 bases from V and 3 bases from J, with 11 bases in between. Germline V gene sequence: CDR1 ENHRY, CDR2 SYGVKD. The CDR3 DNA is TGTGCCATCAGCTTCTCGGGGGAAGAGACCCAGTACTTC. It specifies CAISFSGEETQYF.

Remarks on this clone: Additional DNA sequences in this sample encode the identical CDR3. V and J are TRBV5-1 and TRBJ2-6; a weak D match, TRBD1 (5 bases). Trimming shortened V by 0 bases and J by 5 bases, and 6 bases separated the two germline ends. The CDR3 totals 14 residues. Germline V lookup: CDR1 SGHRS, CDR2 YFSETQ. CDR3 loop: CASSLGGRANVLTF. In DNA, the CDR3 is TGCGCCAGCAGCTTGGGGGGCAGGGCCAACGTCCTGACTTTC. Using reference TRBV5-1 and TRBJ2-6 for the parts outside the CDR3, the full variable domain is KAGVTQTPRYLIKTRGQQVTLSCSPISGHRSVSWYQQTPGQGLQFLFEYFSETQRNKGNFPGRFSGRQFSNSRSEMNVSTLELGDSALYLCASSLGGRANVLTFGAGSRLTVL.

The chain carries TRBV5-1 and TRBJ2-3; tentative D call: TRBD2 (6 bases). The CDR3 covers 15 residues. V was trimmed by 5 bases and J by 2 bases, leaving 15 bases between them. CDR1 and CDR2 (germline): SGHRS, YFSETQ. CDR3 nucleotides: TGCGCCAGCAGACGCGGGGCCCTTCCCACAGATACGCAGTATTTT. Translation gives CASRRGALPTDTQYF.

This clone was seen only once. The V call is TRBV6-1, the J call TRBJ1-1; D gene uncertain. Trimming removed 0 bases from V and 0 bases from J, with 11 bases in between. The CDR3 is 16 residues long. Germline assignment: CDR1 MNHNS and CDR2 SASEGT. CDR3 sequence: CASSEARHRLNTEAFF. In nucleotides, the CDR3 is TGTGCCAGCAGTGAAGCGAGACATAGACTGAACACTGAAGCTTTCTTT.

This chain connects TRBV6-1 to TRBJ2-5; 8 bases line up with TRBD2. Germline CDR1 and CDR2: MNHNS and SASEGT. Losses at the gene ends were 3 bases for V and 4 bases for J; bases not matched to a gene: 13. The CDR3 extends over 17 amino acids. CDR3 in DNA: TGTGCCAGCAGTGAGGGCGTGGGGCGGGGGGAAGGAGAGACCCAGTACTTC. Translated, it gives CASSEGVGRGEGETQYF.

The chain joins TRBV30 to TRBJ1-2, with D uncertain. The CDR3 totals 11 residues. CDR1 and CDR2 from the germline V gene are GTSNPN and SVGIG (reference sequence). V shed 3 bases and J shed 4 bases, with 6 bases lying between them. CDR3 sequence (DNA): TGTGCCTGGAGGGACTTCTATGGCTACACCTTC. Protein sequence: CAWRDFYGYTF.

The rearrangement links TRBV6-5 to TRBJ1-1; 8 bases are shared with TRBD1. CDR3 length equals 14 residues. Looked up from germline, CDR1 is MNHEY and CDR2 is SVGAGI. The V and J ends lost 6 bases and 2 bases, in that order; junction bases with no gene match: 5. The CDR3 loop is CASRPDRANTEAFF. The CDR3 bases are TGTGCCAGCAGACCGGACAGGGCTAACACTGAAGCTTTCTTT.

The V gene is TRBV28, the J gene TRBJ2-7; a weak D match, TRBD1 (5 bases). The CDR3 is 13 residues long. In germline, CDR1 is MDHEN, CDR2 SYDVKM. With 5 bases removed from V and 0 bases from J, the gap between germline ends came to 8 bases. The chain's CDR3 is CASSTGDSYEQYF. The CDR3 nucleotides read TGTGCCAGCAGTACAGGCGACTCCTACGAGCAGTACTTC.

This chain joins TRBV7-6 and TRBJ1-1; no reliable D call. The V end was cut by 4 bases, the J end by 1 base, with 16 bases between. CDR3 length: 16 residues. Germline CDR1 reads SGHVS; CDR2 reads FNYEAQ. CDR3 residues: CASSSVANRGNTEAFF. The CDR3 bases are TGTGCCAGCAGCTCCGTGGCCAACCGAGGGAACACTGAAGCTTTCTTT.

The chain joins TRBV30 to TRBJ1-2, with D possibly matching TRBD1 (5 bases). V lost 2 bases and J 5 bases, leaving 15 bases between the germline ends. The CDR3 loop spans 14 amino acids. CDR1 is GTSNPN and CDR2 is SVGIG in the germline V gene (reference sequence). CDR3 in DNA: TGTGCCTGGAGTAAGAAGGGGCGCTTGTATGGCTACACCTTC. It encodes CAWSKKGRLYGYTF. Full variable domain (remainder filled in from reference TRBV30 and TRBJ1-2): SQTIHQWPATLVQPVGSPLSLECTVEGTSNPNLYWYRQAAGRGLQLLFYSVGIGQISSEVPQNLSASRPQDRQFILSSKKLLLSDSGFYLCAWSKKGRLYGYTFGSGTRLTVV.

The chain recombines TRBV5-6 with TRBJ2-7, with TRBD2 matching 9 bases. V trimming: 3 bases; J trimming: 1 base; junction bases outside the gene matches: 8. Germline V gene sequence: CDR1 SGHDT, CDR2 YYEEEE. The CDR3 totals 16 residues. The CDR3 loop reads CASSSRGAGGSYEQYF. The CDR3 bases are TGTGCCAGCAGCTCTAGAGGAGCGGGGGGTTCCTACGAGCAGTACTTC. The complete variable domain, with remaining parts taken from reference TRBV5-6 and TRBJ2-7, reads DAGVTQSPTHLIKTRGQQVTLRCSPKSGHDTVSWYQQALGQGPQFIFQYYEEEERQRGNFPDRFSGHQFPNYSSELNVNALLLGDSALYLCASSSRGAGGSYEQYFGPGTRLTVT.

The CDR3 here is CASSQGVNEQFF. DNA for the CDR3: TGTGCCAGCAGCCAGGGGGTGAATGAGCAGTTCTTC. The chain recombines TRBV11-2 with TRBJ2-1; 7 bases line up with TRBD1. The CDR3 runs to 12 residues. The junction had 2 bases not matched to a gene; V was cut back by 5 bases and J by 7 bases. Germline CDR1 SGHAT, CDR2 FQNNGV.

The chain uses TRBV27 and TRBJ1-4; TRBD1 agrees at 8 bases. Per germline, CDR1 MNHEY and CDR2 SMNVEV (reference sequence). Losses at the gene ends were 2 bases for V and 7 bases for J; bases not matched to a gene: 6. The CDR3 loop spans 15 amino acids. Written as DNA, the CDR3 is TGTGCCAGCAGTTTAGAGACAGGGGTAAGTGAAAAACTGTTTTTT. As protein: CASSLETGVSEKLFF.

The chain combines TRBV29-1 with TRBJ2-1; D may be TRBD1 (6 bases). Germline-derived CDR1 and CDR2 are SQVTM and ANQGSEA. Trimming left V 3 bases short and J 9 bases short, with 9 bases between. The CDR3 length is 11 residues. The CDR3 DNA reads TGCAGCGTTGACAGGGGTGGTGAGCAGTTCTTC. Its protein is CSVDRGGEQFF.

CDR3 nucleotide sequence: TGTGCCAGCAGTGACCAGATAGGGGGGGGGAGTCTCGGCTATGGCTACACCTTC. Encoded protein: CASSDQIGGGSLGYGYTF. The chain couples TRBV25-1 to TRBJ1-2, with D maybe TRBD1 (6 bases). V lost 3 bases and J 4 bases, leaving 24 bases between the germline ends. The CDR3 is made up of 18 amino acids. Germline V lookup: CDR1 MGHDK, CDR2 SYGVNS.

The chain employs TRBV4-3 and TRBJ2-3, with D tentatively TRBD1 (6 bases). In germline, CDR1 is LGHNA, CDR2 YSLEER. Between the trimmed V and J ends, which lost 1 base and 1 base, there was a span of 12 bases. CDR3 size: 16 residues. CDR3 in DNA: TGCGCCAGCAGCCAAGTAAGCCCAGGGGGCACAGATACGCAGTATTTT. This sequence encodes CASSQVSPGGTDTQYF.

This chain uses TRBV7-2 with TRBJ2-7, with 10 bases that match TRBD2. Germline lookup yields CDR1 SGHTA and CDR2 FQGNSA. After removal of 5 bases from V and 1 base from J, the junction contained 17 bases not matched to a gene. This CDR3 has 19 residues. CDR3: CASSRTSGVINTGSYEQYF. The CDR3 DNA reads TGTGCCAGCAGCCGTACTAGCGGGGTCATCAATACGGGATCCTACGAGCAGTACTTC. Filled out from reference TRBV7-2 and TRBJ2-7, the complete variable domain reads GAGVSQSPSNKVTEKGKDVELRCDPISGHTALYWYRQSLGQGLEFLIYFQGNSAPDKSGLPSDRFSAERTGGSVSTLTIQRTQQEDSAVYLCASSRTSGVINTGSYEQYFGPGTRLTVT.

This clone has only a few counts. This sequence joins TRBV7-2 and TRBJ2-3; the match to TRBD2 covers 8 bases. Trimming took 4 bases from V and 1 from J; bases not matched to a gene: 4. Germline CDR1 is SGHTA and CDR2 is FQGNSA. The CDR3 is 15 residues long. DNA of the CDR3: TGTGCCAGCAGCTCCCGGGGGGGAGGCACAGATACGCAGTATTTT. Its protein product is CASSSRGGGTDTQYF. The variable domain in full, completed from reference TRBV7-2 and TRBJ2-3, reads GAGVSQSPSNKVTEKGKDVELRCDPISGHTALYWYRQSLGQGLEFLIYFQGNSAPDKSGLPSDRFSAERTGGSVSTLTIQRTQQEDSAVYLCASSSRGGGTDTQYFGPGTRLTVL.

CDR3 in amino acids: CASSQDRGSYEQYF. The DNA for the CDR3 is TGCGCCAGCAGCCAAGATAGGGGCTCCTACGAGCAGTACTTC. J is TRBJ2-7 and V is TRBV4-3; D is possibly TRBD1 (5 bases). The V gene lost 0 bases and the J gene lost 0 bases, with 6 bases spanning the gap. The CDR3 has 14 residues. Germline lookup yields CDR1 LGHNA and CDR2 YSLEER.

The chain couples TRBV5-1 to TRBJ2-2, with D possibly matching TRBD1 (5 bases). The CDR3 is made up of 14 amino acids. The germline gives CDR1 SGHRS, CDR2 YFSETQ. Trimming cost V 2 bases and J 3 bases, with 8 bases left between them. As DNA, the CDR3 is TGCGCCAGCAGCTTCGACAGATACACCGGGGAGCTGTTTTTT. Amino acid sequence: CASSFDRYTGELFF.

CDR3 protein: CASSYSRGTNQPQHF. CDR3 DNA: TGTGCCAGCAGTTACTCTCGGGGGACCAATCAGCCCCAGCATTTT. V and J are TRBV6-5 and TRBJ1-5; perhaps TRBD1 as D (5 bases). The CDR3 covers 15 residues. Trimming stripped 0 bases from V and 3 bases from J, with 9 bases between. Germline V gives CDR1 MNHEY, CDR2 SVGAGI.